This TCR beta chain was documented in a study of blood T cell repertoires in COVID-19. CDR3 length: 14 residues. The V gene lost 3 bases and the J gene lost 6 bases, with 9 bases spanning the gap. Germline assignment: CDR1 MNHNS and CDR2 SASEGT. Original methodology: Estimated nucleated cell counts came from reference gene primer amplification. The protocol was immunoSEQ multiplex PCR, while the TCRdb copy is restricted to in-frame clones and leaves out a portion. V and J calls and clone size come straight from that table; D and trimming were deduced from the DNA. The sample lists about 140,000 clones; approximately 80% were seen once.

The rearrangement links TRBV6-1 to TRBJ1-6; the D gene is possibly TRBD1 (6 bases). The sample was peripheral blood. This TCR was recovered from an elderly woman in a cohort sampled during active or convalescent COVID-19. CDR3 protein: CASSERTVNSPLHF. In DNA, the CDR3 is TGTGCCAGCAGTGAGAGGACAGTTAATTCACCCCTCCACTTT.